Each of the 11 T cell receptor beta chains below was sequenced from the same sample in a study of CD4+ T cells in melanoma. Here immunoSEQ multiplex PCR was the method, and the copy in TCRdb shows in-frame clones only, minus some. The sample has over 45,000 clones, almost 70% seen once. The material sequenced was tumor tissue. Source of these receptors: a human donor with melanoma.

This chain uses TRBV5-1 with TRBJ2-3, with D perhaps given as TRBD1 or TRBD2 (5 bases each). The CDR3 runs to 15 residues. Germline loops: CDR1 SGHRS, CDR2 YFSETQ. V was cut by 5 bases and J by 8 bases, with 21 bases left in between. DNA for the CDR3: TGCGCCAGCAGTAGAGGGGCGGCCGCCCTGAGTACGCAGTATTTT. Protein product: CASSRGAAALSTQYF.

The V gene is TRBV7-3, the J gene TRBJ1-6; D not certain. Trimming pared 5 bases from V and 4 bases from J, leaving 9 bases between. The CDR3 has 14 residues. Germline-derived CDR1 and CDR2 are SGHTA and FQGTGA. CDR3 loop: CASSQNSYNSPLHF. As DNA, the CDR3 is TGTGCCAGCAGCCAGAACAGTTATAATTCACCCCTCCACTTT.

The chain links TRBV19 to TRBJ2-2; 11 nucleotides align to TRBD1. The ends lost 4 bases at V and 7 bases at J; junction bases unmatched: 11. The CDR3 spans 17 residues. Germline assignment: CDR1 LNHDA and CDR2 SQIVND (reference sequence). CDR3 in amino acids: CASSKDRGRLGIGELFF. Here the CDR3 DNA reads TGTGCCAGTAGTAAGGACAGGGGGCGCCTAGGAATCGGGGAGCTGTTTTTT.

The gene calls are TRBV28 and TRBJ1-1; D ambiguous. CDR1 MDHEN and CDR2 SYDVKM come from the germline V gene. Trimming removed 4 bases at V and 7 bases at J, with 13 bases between. This CDR3 has 13 residues. The CDR3 region has the DNA TGTGCCAGCAGTTCATCAGGAACAATTGAAGCTTTCTTT. Translating gives CASSSSGTIEAFF.

The rearrangement links TRBV7-2 to TRBJ2-7; 8 bases match TRBD1. Germline V gives CDR1 SGHTA, CDR2 FQGNSA. This CDR3 contains 15 residues. With V trimmed by 5 bases and J by 7 bases, 13 bases remained unmatched. The CDR3 protein is CASSIHVGQGGEQYF. CDR3 DNA: TGTGCCAGCAGCATCCACGTCGGACAGGGTGGTGAGCAGTACTTC.

The chain recombines TRBV4-3 with TRBJ2-4; a possible D gene is TRBD2 (6 bases). Germline assignment: CDR1 LGHNA and CDR2 YSLEER. This CDR3 has 16 amino acids. Trimming shortened V by 1 base and J by 0 bases, and 10 bases separated the two germline ends. The CDR3 protein is CASSQGLDLAKNIQYF. The CDR3 region has the DNA TGCGCCAGCAGCCAAGGACTAGACCTAGCCAAAAACATTCAGTACTTC.

This clone occurred a few times. This chain links TRBV11-2 with TRBJ2-3; possible D gene TRBD2, 6 bases. This CDR3 has 12 residues. V was shortened by 4 bases and J by 4 bases, with 6 bases between the two germline ends. Germline-derived CDR1 and CDR2 are SGHAT and FQNNGV. Written as DNA, the CDR3 is TGTGCCAGCAGCTGGGGGGCAGATACGCAGTATTTT. Its translation: CASSWGADTQYF. Complete variable domain (other parts from reference TRBV11-2 and TRBJ2-3): EAGVAQSPRYKIIEKRQSVAFWCNPISGHATLYWYQQILGQGPKLLIQFQNNGVVDDSQLPKDRFSAERLKGVDSTLKIQPAKLEDSAVYLCASSWGADTQYFGPGTRLTVL.

This rearrangement joins TRBV4-1 to TRBJ1-3, with D tentatively TRBD1 (5 bases). The CDR3 runs 18 residues. With 1 base removed from V and 0 bases from J, the gap between germline ends came to 16 bases. CDR1 MGHRA and CDR2 YSYEKL come from the germline V gene. The CDR3 region is CASSQGGLDSFSGNTIYF. DNA for the CDR3: TGCGCCAGCAGCCAAGGCGGTCTTGACAGCTTCTCTGGAAACACCATATATTTT.

The DNA for the CDR3 is TGCGCCAGCAGTAAGGGCCCGACTAGCGGGGGGGCCGGTGAGACCCAGTACTTC. Amino acids: CASSKGPTSGGAGETQYF. The chain uses TRBV5-1 and TRBJ2-5, with TRBD2 identical over 14 bases. The V gene's germline CDR1 is SGHRS and CDR2 YFSETQ. This CDR3 region has 18 residues. Unmatched junction bases numbered 14, after V lost 5 bases and J lost 5 bases.

The chain carries TRBV6-5 and TRBJ2-7; 7 positions agree with TRBD1. Germline CDR1 reads MNHEY; CDR2 reads SVGAGI. The CDR3 loop spans 11 amino acids. After removal of 10 bases from V and 3 bases from J, the junction contained 3 bases not matched to a gene. The chain's CDR3 is CATRQGYEQYF. In DNA form, the CDR3 reads TGTGCCACACGACAGGGCTACGAGCAGTACTTC.

The chain couples TRBV28 to TRBJ2-3; perhaps TRBD1 as D (5 bases). Germline assignment: CDR1 MDHEN and CDR2 SYDVKM. V was clipped by 5 bases and J by 4 bases, with 10 bases between them. The CDR3 length is 13 residues. CDR3 residues: CASSGALPDTQYF. The CDR3 nucleotides read TGTGCCAGCAGTGGGGCTCTCCCAGATACGCAGTATTTT.